A single sample is the source of the 29 T cell receptor beta chains below, sequenced in a study of T cells in Graves' hyperthyroidism and ophthalmopathy. What was amplified from RNA transcripts were TCR beta CDR3 regions. The primer set for the first-round RT-PCR of the TCR CDR3 was HTBI. A single record per CDR3 protein comes from TCRdb applying MiXCR to the multiplex PCR reads. The data contain approximately 500,000 distinct CDR3 sequences, approximately 44% of them singletons. Sequencing was performed on peripheral blood or thyroid tissue (not recorded which). The receptors were gathered from a woman between 18 and 30 years old with Graves' hyperthyroidism.

The chain couples TRBV10-3 to TRBJ2-7; no clear D. Trimming pared 0 bases from V and 1 base from J, leaving 13 bases between. Per germline, CDR1 ENHRY and CDR2 SYGVKD. The CDR3 consists of 16 residues. The CDR3 DNA is TGTGCCATCAGTGAGTCGGAGTTTTCAAAATCCTACGAGCAGTACTTC. Protein product: CAISESEFSKSYEQYF.

This clonotype has at least ten counts. This sequence joins TRBV5-1 and TRBJ2-6; TRBD2 is a possible D gene (6 bases). The ends were cut back, 5 bases at V and 2 bases at J, with 11 bases in the middle. This CDR3 comprises 15 residues. CDR1 is SGHRS, CDR2 YFSETQ, per germline. The CDR3 protein is CASRVRLAGANVLTF. The CDR3 region has the DNA TGCGCCAGCAGGGTGAGACTAGCTGGGGCCAACGTCCTGACTTTC.

The chain has TRBV19 and TRBJ1-3, with TRBD1 matching over 8 bases. Germline CDR1 reads LNHDA; CDR2 reads SQIVND (reference sequence). This CDR3 has 15 amino acids. Losses at the gene ends were 4 bases for V and 5 bases for J; bases not matched to a gene: 7. The CDR3 sequence: CASSTRQGRRNTIYF. CDR3 nucleotides: TGTGCCAGTAGTACTCGACAGGGGCGAAGAAACACCATATATTTT. The whole variable domain, remainder taken from reference TRBV19 and TRBJ1-3, is DGGITQSPKYLFRKEGQNVTLSCEQNLNHDAMYWYRQDPGQGLRLIYYSQIVNDFQKGDIAEGYSVSREKKESFPLTVTSAQKNPTAFYLCASSTRQGRRNTIYFGEGSWLTVV.

The sample holds many counts of this clonotype. The chain recombines TRBV18 with TRBJ1-1, with D possibly TRBD1 on 5 matching bases. V was pared by 0 bases and J by 7 bases, with 15 bases between. The CDR3 covers 15 residues. Germline CDR1 and CDR2: KGHSH and LQKENI. CDR3 sequence (DNA): TGTGCCAGCTCACCACCGTCAGGGATCGGGGATGAAGCTTTCTTT. This translates into CASSPPSGIGDEAFF. Supplemented by reference TRBV18 and TRBJ1-1, the full variable domain reads NAGVMQNPRHLVRRRGQEARLRCSPMKGHSHVYWYRQLPEEGLKFMVYLQKENIIDESGMPKERFSAEFPKEGPSILRIQQVVRGDSAAYFCASSPPSGIGDEAFFGQGTRLTVV.

The V gene is TRBV10-3, the J gene TRBJ2-7; no clear D. CDR1 is ENHRY and CDR2 is SYGVKD in the germline V gene. The CDR3 spans 12 residues. Trimming took 5 bases from V and 7 from J, leaving 12 bases between them. This CDR3 is CAISTTNNEQYF. As DNA, the CDR3 is TGTGCCATCAGTACCACTAACAATGAGCAGTACTTC.

This clonotype was counted ten times or more. The chain uses TRBV5-1 and TRBJ1-1; D unresolved. Trimming shortened V by 7 bases and J by 1 base, and 8 bases separated the two germline ends. CDR3 size: 12 residues. The germline CDR1 and CDR2 sequences are SGHRS and YFSETQ. Here the CDR3 DNA reads TGCGCCAGCGGTTTGACGAACACTGAAGCTTTCTTT. Its translation: CASGLTNTEAFF.

This clonotype has a count of ten or more. J is TRBJ1-1 and V is TRBV9, with 7 bases that match TRBD1. CDR1 SGDLS and CDR2 YYNGEE come from the germline V gene. The CDR3 extends over 14 amino acids. Unmatched junction bases numbered 4, after V lost 0 bases and J lost 5 bases. The CDR3 loop is CASSVEVRGTEAFF. In nucleotides, the CDR3 is TGTGCCAGCAGCGTAGAGGTCAGGGGGACTGAAGCTTTCTTT.

This clonotype was detected many times. The J gene is TRBJ2-7, the V gene TRBV5-6; 7 bases map to TRBD2. With V trimmed by 3 bases and J by 6 bases, 9 bases remained unmatched. The CDR3 runs to 14 residues. Looked up from germline, CDR1 is SGHDT and CDR2 is YYEEEE. The CDR3 DNA sequence: TGTGCCAGCAGCTCCGTGGGGTGGGAGGGCGAGCAGTACTTC. This gives the protein CASSSVGWEGEQYF.

This clonotype turned up a few times. The chain links TRBV29-1 to TRBJ2-3; D may be TRBD2 (5 bases). Germline lookup yields CDR1 SQVTM and CDR2 ANQGSEA. The CDR3 contains 14 residues. The V and J ends lost 4 bases and 2 bases respectively, with 13 bases between them. The CDR3 is CSVVSGLPTDTQYF. The CDR3 nucleotides are TGCAGCGTTGTTAGTGGACTCCCCACAGATACGCAGTATTTT.

CDR3 sequence reads: CSVEREPIYNEQFF. As DNA, the CDR3 is TGCAGCGTTGAAAGGGAACCTATCTACAATGAGCAGTTCTTC. The chain is built from TRBV29-1 and TRBJ2-1, with D unresolved. CDR3 length: 14 residues. V lost 2 bases to trimming and J lost 3 bases, with 11 bases between them. CDR1 and CDR2 (germline): SQVTM, ANQGSEA.

This clonotype was observed many times. The chain links TRBV7-9 to TRBJ1-2, with 10 nucleotides matching TRBD1. Germline CDR1 reads SEHNR; CDR2 reads FQNEAQ (reference sequence). CDR3 length: 14 residues. J gave up 5 bases and V 7 bases, and 7 bases lay outside the gene matches. CDR3 region: CASTRWGQGYGYTF. CDR3 nucleotides: TGTGCCAGCACCCGTTGGGGACAGGGGTATGGCTACACCTTC.

This clonotype showed up just a few times. The gene calls are TRBV25-1 and TRBJ1-1; D is possibly TRBD1 (5 bases). Germline CDR1 MGHDK, CDR2 SYGVNS. The length of the CDR3 is 12 residues. CDR3 loop: CARGEGDTEAFF. In DNA, the CDR3 is TGTGCTAGGGGCGAAGGAGACACTGAAGCTTTCTTT. Drawing the rest from reference TRBV25-1 and TRBJ1-1, the complete variable domain is EADIYQTPRYLVIGTGKKITLECSQTMGHDKMYWYQQDPGMELHLIHYSYGVNSTEKGDLSSESTVSRIRTEHFPLTLESARPSHTSQYLCARGEGDTEAFFGQGTRLTVV.

This clonotype showed up just once. The chain joins TRBV11-2 to TRBJ2-7, with no clear D. With the DNA end fitting TRBJ2-5 better, the J assignment may be wrong. The CDR3 has 13 residues. Germline V gene data show CDR1 as SGHAT and CDR2 as FQNNGV. The chain's CDR3 is CASSTNNRETQYF. DNA of the CDR3: TGTGCCAGTAGCACAAACAATCGGGAGACCCAGTACTTC.

This clonotype was counted many times. The chain has TRBV20-1 and TRBJ2-5; perhaps TRBD2 as D (6 bases). This CDR3 region has 15 residues. Germline CDR1 and CDR2: DFQATT and SNEGSKA (reference sequence). V lost 0 bases, J lost 3 bases, and 14 bases lay in between. CDR3 protein: CSARDLARSEETQYF. The CDR3 DNA follows: TGCAGTGCTAGAGACCTAGCGAGATCTGAAGAGACCCAGTACTTC.

This sequence joins TRBV29-1 and TRBJ1-1; D perhaps matches TRBD1 (6 bases). Looked up from germline, CDR1 is SQVTM and CDR2 is ANQGSEA. Trimming pared 7 bases from V and 6 bases from J, leaving 18 bases between. The CDR3 covers 13 residues. CDR3 bases: TGCAGCGCCCGGCCTGGGGGCGGTTCTGAAGCTTTCTTT. Amino acids: CSARPGGGSEAFF. The whole variable domain, remainder taken from reference TRBV29-1 and TRBJ1-1, is SAVISQKPSRDICQRGTSLTIQCQVDSQVTMMFWYRQQPGQSLTLIATANQGSEATYESGFVIDKFPISRPNLTFSTLTVSNMSPEDSSIYLCSARPGGGSEAFFGQGTRLTVV.

This clonotype was seen ten or more times. V is TRBV5-5 and J is TRBJ2-7, with D unclear. The ends were cut back, 0 bases at V and 2 bases at J, with 9 bases in the middle. Germline loops: CDR1 SGHKS, CDR2 YYEKEE (reference sequence). The CDR3 runs to 14 residues. The CDR3 reads CASSLEGYTYEQYF. The CDR3 nucleotides are TGTGCCAGCAGCTTGGAAGGGTACACCTACGAGCAGTACTTC.

In its sample, this clonotype was seen many times. J is TRBJ1-2 and V is TRBV19; 9 nucleotides align to TRBD1. The CDR3 is 15 residues long. Germline trimming cut 5 bases from V and 6 bases from J; bases unmatched to any gene: 10. Germline CDR1 reads LNHDA; CDR2 reads SQIVND (reference sequence). The CDR3 DNA reads as TGTGCCAGTAGTCTCTACGAGACAGGGGGTGATGGCTACACCTTC. Protein sequence: CASSLYETGGDGYTF. Full variable domain (outside the CDR3, taken from reference TRBV19 and TRBJ1-2): DGGITQSPKYLFRKEGQNVTLSCEQNLNHDAMYWYRQDPGQGLRLIYYSQIVNDFQKGDIAEGYSVSREKKESFPLTVTSAQKNPTAFYLCASSLYETGGDGYTFGSGTRLTVV.

The table lists this clonotype with many counts. V and J are TRBV6-1 and TRBJ2-7, with 11 nucleotides matching TRBD1. Germline V CDR1 and CDR2: MNHNS, SASEGT. The trim removed 6 bases at V and 3 bases at J, leaving 4 bases unmatched. The CDR3 sequence is 14 residues long. CDR3 sequence reads: CASRSGTGGYEQYF. For the CDR3, the DNA is TGTGCCAGCAGGTCCGGGACAGGGGGCTACGAGCAGTACTTC.

A single count supports this clonotype. This chain links TRBV19 with TRBJ2-1; 13 bases agree with TRBD2. The CDR3 consists of 15 residues. The V gene end was trimmed by 1 base and the J gene end by 6 bases; junction bases not matched to a gene: 0. Germline assignment: CDR1 LNHDA and CDR2 SQIVND (reference sequence). The CDR3 nucleotides are TGTGCCAGTAGTATAGGGACTAGCGGGAGCAATGAGCAGTTCTTC. Its protein is CASSIGTSGSNEQFF.

This clonotype was found many times. This chain connects TRBV5-1 to TRBJ1-2; 7 bases fit TRBD1. The CDR3 is 17 amino acids. Trimming removed 3 bases from V and 2 bases from J; junction bases left unmatched: 13. Per germline, CDR1 SGHRS and CDR2 YFSETQ. The CDR3: CASSSIPGGARNYGYTF. The CDR3 nucleotides read TGCGCCAGCAGCTCAATCCCAGGGGGAGCGAGGAACTATGGCTACACCTTC.

Details on this clonotype: An end of the junction differs from the germline gene, which may be a read error. DNA of the CDR3: TGTGCCAGCAGTTTAGGGACAGGGGGCTACTCCTACGAGCAGTACTTC. The encoded protein is CASSLGTGGYSYEQYF. The chain carries TRBV24-1 and TRBJ2-7; 12 nucleotides agree with TRBD1. Looked up from germline, CDR1 is KGHDR and CDR2 is SFDVKD. This CDR3 has 16 residues.

Many counts were recorded for this clonotype. V and J are TRBV2 and TRBJ1-5; D is uncertain. The CDR3 totals 14 residues. CDR1 is SNHLY and CDR2 is FYNNEI in the germline V gene. V dropped 1 base and J dropped 7 bases, with 11 bases sitting between them. The CDR3 is CASSEDTTRQPQHF. CDR3 DNA: TGTGCCAGCAGTGAAGACACCACCCGGCAGCCCCAGCATTTT.

This sequence joins TRBV5-1 and TRBJ2-6; D unclear. V lost 0 bases and J lost 4, with 8 bases in between. The CDR3 runs 15 residues. Per the germline V gene, CDR1 is SGHRS and CDR2 is YFSETQ. The CDR3 spells CASSLEAAGANVLTF. Here the CDR3 DNA reads TGCGCCAGCAGCTTGGAGGCGGCCGGGGCCAACGTCCTGACTTTC.

This clonotype has just one count. The chain uses TRBV7-2 and TRBJ1-6; 8 bases map to TRBD1. The CDR3 has 14 residues. Germline trimming cut 5 bases from V and 10 bases from J; bases unmatched to any gene: 7. CDR1 and CDR2 from the germline V gene are SGHTA and FQGNSA. CDR3 residues: CASSEETGVSPLHF. CDR3 DNA sequence: TGTGCCAGCAGCGAGGAGACAGGGGTCTCACCCCTCCACTTT. The variable domain in full, completed from reference TRBV7-2 and TRBJ1-6, reads GAGVSQSPSNKVTEKGKDVELRCDPISGHTALYWYRQSLGQGLEFLIYFQGNSAPDKSGLPSDRFSAERTGGSVSTLTIQRTQQEDSAVYLCASSEETGVSPLHFGNGTRLTVT.

The genes are TRBV25-1 and TRBJ1-5, with D possibly being TRBD1 (5 bases). CDR1 and CDR2 from the germline V gene are MGHDK and SYGVNS. Trimming left V 10 bases short and J 2 bases short, with 21 bases between. The CDR3 is 16 residues long. The CDR3 region is CATLLAVDSGNQPQHF. The CDR3, as DNA: TGTGCCACCTTACTAGCGGTCGACAGTGGCAATCAGCCCCAGCATTTT.

This clonotype was observed once. It may be a read error: a sequence one base away is much more abundant. The chain has TRBV11-3 and TRBJ2-5, with TRBD2 matching over 7 bases. This CDR3 spans 19 amino acids. Germline values: CDR1 SGHNT, CDR2 YENEEA. V dropped 6 bases and J dropped 5; count of bases not matched to a gene: 24. CDR3 residues: CASSTGAGIRRRERETQYF. CDR3 DNA sequence: TGTGCCAGCAGTACAGGAGCAGGGATCCGTCGGCGGGAGCGCGAGACCCAGTACTTC.

The CDR3 sequence is CASSAFGANSEKLFF. The DNA for the CDR3 is TGTGCCAGCAGTGCGTTCGGGGCGAATTCTGAAAAACTGTTTTTT. V usage is TRBV6-6 and J usage is TRBJ1-4; a weak D match, TRBD1 (5 bases). Trimming removed 5 bases at V and 7 bases at J, with 17 bases between. The germline V gene has CDR1 MNHNY and CDR2 SVGAGI (reference sequence). The CDR3 spans 15 residues.

The CDR3 DNA follows: TGTGCCAGCAGTGTAGGGGTCCCCAACTACGAGCAGTACTTC. This sequence encodes CASSVGVPNYEQYF. The chain has TRBV2 and TRBJ2-7; possibly TRBD1 for D (5 bases). The CDR3 runs 14 residues. V lost 4 bases and J 3 bases, leaving 13 bases between the germline ends. CDR1 SNHLY and CDR2 FYNNEI come from the germline V gene.

The chain carries TRBV7-8 and TRBJ2-2; D is undetermined. The CDR3 spans 14 residues. Germline loops: CDR1 SGHVS, CDR2 FQNEAQ. Trimming left V 0 bases short and J 7 bases short, with 9 bases between. For the CDR3, the DNA is TGTGCCAGCAGCTTAGCGGGTATCAGCGGGGAGCTGTTTTTT. This encodes CASSLAGISGELFF.